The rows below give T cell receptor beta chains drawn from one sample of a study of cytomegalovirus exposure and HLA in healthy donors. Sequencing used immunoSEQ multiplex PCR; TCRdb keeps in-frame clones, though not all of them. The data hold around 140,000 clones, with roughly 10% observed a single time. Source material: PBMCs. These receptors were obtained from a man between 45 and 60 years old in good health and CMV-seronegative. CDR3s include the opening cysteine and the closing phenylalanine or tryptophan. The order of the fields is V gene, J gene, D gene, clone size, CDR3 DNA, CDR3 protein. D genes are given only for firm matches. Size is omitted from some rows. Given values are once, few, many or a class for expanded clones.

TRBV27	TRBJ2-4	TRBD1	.	TGTGCCAGCAGTTCGTCGGACAGGTTAAACATTCAGTACTTC	CASSSSDRLNIQYF
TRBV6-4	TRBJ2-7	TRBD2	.	TGTGCCAGCAGCCTAGAGCGGGGGGGTTACGAGCAGTACTTC	CASSLERGGYEQYF
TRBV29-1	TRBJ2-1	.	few	TGCAGCGTTGATCAGGGAGGATACAATGAGCAGTTCTTC	CSVDQGGYNEQFF
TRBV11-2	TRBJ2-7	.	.	TGTGCCAGCAGCTTAGGTCTCCGCTACGAGCAGTACTTC	CASSLGLRYEQYF
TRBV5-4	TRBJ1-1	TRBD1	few	TGTGCCAGCAGGCTCACAGGGGGCGTCTCGGGAACTGAAGCTTTCTTT	CASRLTGGVSGTEAFF
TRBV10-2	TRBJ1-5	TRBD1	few	TGCGCCAGCAGTGACCAAAACAGGGGTCGTAATCAGCCCCAGCATTTT	CASSDQNRGRNQPQHF
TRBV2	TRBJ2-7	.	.	TGTGCCAGCAAGAGCGGACCAATCGAGCAGTACTTC	CASKSGPIEQYF
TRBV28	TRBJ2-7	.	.	TGTGCCAGCCGGGACTGGGTCTCCTACGAGCAGTACTTC	CASRDWVSYEQYF
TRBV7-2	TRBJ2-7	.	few	TGTGCCAGCAGCTCCAACCTGGACTGGACCGGCGAGCTCGAGCAGTACTTC	CASSSNLDWTGELEQYF
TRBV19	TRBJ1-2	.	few	TGTGCCAGTAGTCGGACGGGGAACTATGGCTACACCTTC	CASSRTGNYGYTF
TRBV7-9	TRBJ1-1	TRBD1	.	TGTGCCAGCAGCCCCGGACAGGGTAACACTGAAGCTTTCTTT	CASSPGQGNTEAFF
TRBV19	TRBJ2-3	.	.	TGTGCCAGTAGTTCCCTGGGGGGTCGGGGAGATACGCAGTATTTT	CASSSLGGRGDTQYF
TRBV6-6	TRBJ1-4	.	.	TGTGCCAGCAGTTTAGACAGTCTAAATGAAAAACTGTTTTTT	CASSLDSLNEKLFF
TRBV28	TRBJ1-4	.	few	TGTGCCAGCAGTTTACGGGAAAGGGCTGGAAAACTGTTTTTT	CASSLRERAGKLFF
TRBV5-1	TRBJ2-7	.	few	TGCGCCAGCAGCCAATCCTCCTACGAGCAGTACTTC	CASSQSSYEQYF
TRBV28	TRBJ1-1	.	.	TGTGCCAGCAGTTTTCATAGGGGAGGCACTGAAGCTTTCTTT	CASSFHRGGTEAFF
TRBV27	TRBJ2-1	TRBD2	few	TGTGCCAGCAGTTTAACGACGCGGGGAGGGTATGAGCAGTTCTTC	CASSLTTRGGYEQFF
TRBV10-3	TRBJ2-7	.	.	TGTGCCTCTAAGGGGGGGGATTACTACGAGCAGTACTTC	CASKGGDYYEQYF
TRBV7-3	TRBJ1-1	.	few	TGTGCCAGCAGCACACAGGGAGGGGGGAACACTGAAGCTTTCTTT	CASSTQGGGNTEAFF
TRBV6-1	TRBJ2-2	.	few	TGTGCCAGCTGTATCGGGACGAACACCGGGGAGCTGTTTTTT	CASCIGTNTGELFF
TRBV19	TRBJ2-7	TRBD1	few	TGTGCCAGTAGTATAGAGGGACAGGGGGCAGAGGAGCAGTACTTC	CASSIEGQGAEEQYF